The 28 T cell receptor beta chains in this list originate from one sample, sequenced in a study of blood T cells in healthy people across ages. A second PCR of 7 to 11 cycles used a sample-barcoded 5' primer and a J-beta primer mix. TCRdb reprocessed the 5' RACE reads via MiXCR and lists one record per CDR3 protein. The table records 1.5 million or so distinct CDR3 sequences, roughly 43% of them present only once. The sample taken for sequencing was blood. The receptors come from a woman aged 18-29 years in good health.

Concerning this clonotype: A much larger clone differs from this one at a single base, so this may be a read error. The chain uses TRBV20-1 and TRBJ2-5; 7 positions agree with TRBD1. The J call is uncertain, as TRBJ2-1 better fits the DNA end. The CDR3 is made up of 15 amino acids. The germline gives CDR1 DFQATT, CDR2 SNEGSKA (reference sequence). The CDR3: CSASGDREYQETQFF. CDR3 bases: TGCAGTGCTAGTGGCGACAGGGAGTACCAAGAGACCCAGTTCTTC.

V usage is TRBV24-1 and J usage is TRBJ2-7, with 14 bases identical to TRBD2. J was trimmed by 7 bases and V by 2 bases; bases with no gene match: 9. Germline values: CDR1 KGHDR, CDR2 SFDVKD. CDR3 length: 17 residues. The CDR3 region has the DNA TGTGCCACCAGTGATTCGAGACTAGCGGGAGGGCCACTTGAGCAGTACTTC. Protein product: CATSDSRLAGGPLEQYF.

This clonotype was counted between two and nine times. V and J are TRBV6-2 or TRBV6-3 and TRBJ2-3; D gene uncertain. Germline CDR1 MNHEY, CDR2 SVGEGT. This CDR3 is built from 14 residues. With 4 bases removed from V and 6 bases from J, the gap between germline ends came to 14 bases. The CDR3 DNA reads as TGTGCCAGCAGTTTCCGGCTCGCCCGGGATACGCAGTATTTT. It encodes CASSFRLARDTQYF.

The rearrangement links TRBV7-9 to TRBJ2-3, with D uncertain. V was pared by 7 bases and J by 6 bases, with 17 bases between. Germline V gene sequence: CDR1 SEHNR, CDR2 FQNEAQ (reference sequence). The CDR3 runs to 14 residues. Here the CDR3 reads CASKDTLLRDTQYF. In nucleotides, the CDR3 is TGTGCCAGCAAAGACACCCTTCTCCGCGATACGCAGTATTTT.

The chain uses TRBV28 and TRBJ2-5, with D possibly being TRBD2 (6 bases). The V end was cut by 4 bases, the J end by 5 bases, with 11 bases between. Germline-derived CDR1 and CDR2 are MDHEN and SYDVKM. CDR3 size: 13 residues. The CDR3 DNA reads as TGTGCCAGCAGTTACACTAGCTCCGAGACCCAGTACTTC. Protein product: CASSYTSSETQYF.

V gene TRBV28 combines with J gene TRBJ1-2; D is unresolved. The ends were cut back, 7 bases at V and 4 bases at J, with 10 bases in the middle. CDR3 length: 12 amino acids. Germline lookup yields CDR1 MDHEN and CDR2 SYDVKM. The CDR3 here is CASTPGIYGYTF. The CDR3 DNA reads as TGTGCCAGCACCCCCGGGATCTATGGCTACACCTTC.

The V gene is TRBV4-3, the J gene TRBJ2-5; no definite D call. The J call may be in error: the DNA end matches TRBJ2-7 better. CDR3 length: 15 residues. Germline CDR1 LGHNA, CDR2 YSLEER. CDR3 protein: CASSKTPGESYEQYF. CDR3 coding DNA: TGCGCCAGCAGTAAGACCCCAGGAGAATCCTACGAGCAGTACTTC.

The CDR3 is CASSGDTFNNEQFF. The CDR3 region has the DNA TGTGCCAGCAGTGGGGACACCTTTAACAATGAGCAGTTCTTC. The V and J genes are TRBV11-3 and TRBJ2-1, with D possibly TRBD1 on 6 matching bases. Looked up from germline, CDR1 is SGHNT and CDR2 is YENEEA. This CDR3 comprises 14 residues. V lost 6 bases, J lost 5 bases, and 14 bases lay in between.

The rearrangement joins TRBV7-9 to TRBJ1-1; D is perhaps TRBD1 (6 bases). V was shortened by 8 bases and J by 1 base, with 17 bases between the two germline ends. The germline V gene encodes CDR1 SEHNR and CDR2 FQNEAQ (reference sequence). The CDR3 length is 15 residues. CDR3: CASPKAGTPNTEAFF. DNA for the CDR3: TGTGCCAGCCCTAAGGCGGGGACACCGAACACTGAAGCTTTCTTT.

This clonotype was observed a handful of times. The chain is built from TRBV7-9 and TRBJ1-1; maybe TRBD1 (5 bases). V gave up 5 bases and J gave up 3 bases, with 10 bases separating them. Germline CDR1 is SEHNR and CDR2 is FQNEAQ (reference sequence). The CDR3 is 13 residues long. The CDR3 DNA reads TGTGCCAGCAGCGTGATGGGGGACACTGAAGCTTTCTTT. It specifies CASSVMGDTEAFF.

This clonotype was counted many times. The chain links TRBV28 to TRBJ2-3, with a tentative D call TRBD2 (5 bases). The V gene's germline CDR1 is MDHEN and CDR2 SYDVKM. The CDR3 loop spans 15 amino acids. Trimming removed 5 bases from V and 4 bases from J, with 16 bases in between. The CDR3 spells CASSNTRWSADTQYF. In DNA form, the CDR3 reads TGTGCCAGCAGTAATACTAGGTGGAGCGCAGATACGCAGTATTTT.

The CDR3 is CSAFPDTSNYGYTF. Here the CDR3 DNA reads TGCAGTGCTTTCCCTGACACCTCGAACTATGGCTACACCTTC. V gene TRBV20-1 combines with J gene TRBJ1-2; no clear D gene. Per the germline V gene, CDR1 is DFQATT and CDR2 is SNEGSKA (reference sequence). V lost 5 bases, J lost 2 bases, and 15 bases lay in between. This CDR3 is 14 amino acids long.

This clonotype was detected a few times. The genes are TRBV4-1 and TRBJ2-7; 9 positions agree with TRBD2. The CDR3 consists of 17 residues. Germline V gene lookup returns CDR1 MGHRA and CDR2 YSYEKL. V lost 4 bases and J lost 1; bases outside the gene matches: 11. The CDR3 protein is CASSPAGGLAPSYEQYF. The CDR3 DNA is TGCGCCAGCAGCCCTGCGGGAGGACTAGCGCCGTCCTACGAGCAGTACTTC.

This chain uses TRBV4-2 with TRBJ2-7, with D possibly being TRBD1 (6 bases). The DNA matches TRBJ2-5 better at its end, which makes the J call doubtful. This CDR3 contains 17 residues. Per germline, CDR1 LGHNA and CDR2 YNFKEQ. In nucleotides, the CDR3 is TGTGCCAGCAGCCAAGACCCCGGGGCAGGGGTATCAGAGACCCAGTACTTC. Amino acids: CASSQDPGAGVSETQYF.

The chain links TRBV4-1 to TRBJ1-5; D unresolved. Per the germline V gene, CDR1 is MGHRA and CDR2 is YSYEKL. V lost 0 bases and J 10 bases, leaving 10 bases between the germline ends. The CDR3 has 13 residues. This CDR3 reads CASSQDQGFPQHF. The CDR3 DNA reads TGCGCCAGCAGCCAAGATCAAGGTTTTCCCCAGCATTTT.

The rearrangement joins TRBV7-8 to TRBJ2-5; D is unresolved. This CDR3 comprises 13 residues. Germline CDR1 and CDR2: SGHVS and FQNEAQ. V was shortened by 5 bases and J by 10 bases, with 17 bases between the two germline ends. The CDR3 DNA sequence: TGTGCCAGCAGCGCCCCTGCTTTTGATGACCAGTACTTC. Its protein is CASSAPAFDDQYF.

This clonotype was picked up many times. Here the CDR3 reads CASSYGQAGGYTF. The CDR3 bases are TGTGCCAGCAGTTACGGGCAGGCCGGCGGCTACACCTTC. V and J are TRBV6-2 or TRBV6-3 and TRBJ1-2; D gene ambiguous. The CDR3 is 13 residues long. CDR1 is MNHEY and CDR2 is SVGEGT in the germline V gene. V dropped 2 bases and J dropped 8 bases, with 12 bases sitting between them.

The chain combines TRBV28 with TRBJ2-5, with TRBD2 identical over 11 bases. The last part of the DNA fits TRBJ2-7 better; the J call may be wrong. The CDR3 sequence is 17 residues long. In germline, CDR1 is MDHEN, CDR2 SYDVKM. The CDR3 loop reads CASSPSGLAANTYEQYF. The CDR3 region has the DNA TGTGCCAGCAGTCCCTCGGGACTAGCGGCAAATACCTACGAGCAGTACTTC.

The rearrangement links TRBV20-1 to TRBJ2-7; 8 bases are a match to TRBD2. Per the germline V gene, CDR1 is DFQATT and CDR2 is SNEGSKA (reference sequence). The length of the CDR3 is 12 residues. J was trimmed by 4 bases and V by 5 bases; bases with no gene match: 4. The CDR3 region has the DNA TGCAGTGCTCGTAGCGGGGCGTACGAGCAGTACTTC. Protein product: CSARSGAYEQYF.

This clonotype was picked up a small number of times. V and J are TRBV24-1 and TRBJ2-1, with 12 positions matching TRBD2. Germline V gene lookup returns CDR1 KGHDR and CDR2 SFDVKD. The CDR3 is made up of 13 amino acids. The V and J ends lost 6 bases and 9 bases, in that order; junction bases with no gene match: 2. The CDR3, as DNA: TGTGCCACCAGTCTAGCGGGAGGGCTTGAGCAGTTCTTC. Translation gives CATSLAGGLEQFF.

The chain uses TRBV5-1 and TRBJ1-5, with a tentative D call TRBD1 (5 bases). CDR3 length: 14 residues. Trimming took off 5 bases at V and 7 bases at J, with 16 bases between the two ends. The germline CDR1 and CDR2 sequences are SGHRS and YFSETQ. The DNA of the CDR3 is TGCGCCAGCAGTATTGATAGGGGCTCGCAGCCCCAGCATTTT. Translated: CASSIDRGSQPQHF. Full variable domain (remainder filled in from reference TRBV5-1 and TRBJ1-5): KAGVTQTPRYLIKTRGQQVTLSCSPISGHRSVSWYQQTPGQGLQFLFEYFSETQRNKGNFPGRFSGRQFSNSRSEMNVSTLELGDSALYLCASSIDRGSQPQHFGDGTRLSIL.

This clonotype appeared many times. The gene calls are TRBV29-1 and TRBJ2-5; D remains unclear. The CDR3 has 12 amino acids. Germline loops: CDR1 SQVTM, CDR2 ANQGSEA. Trimming pared 7 bases from V and 7 bases from J, leaving 16 bases between. The CDR3 DNA follows: TGCAGCGGTGGACCTCACTCCGGGACCCAGTACTTC. Its protein is CSGGPHSGTQYF.

Worth noting for this clonotype: At one end the junction does not follow the germline gene, possibly because of a read error. The CDR3 protein is CSVEDGGGGRRNEQLF. The CDR3 DNA reads TGCAGCGTTGAAGATGGAGGCGGGGGGCGCCGCAATGAGCAGTTATTC. The gene calls are TRBV29-1 and TRBJ2-1, with 8 bases identical to TRBD2. Germline lookup yields CDR1 SQVTM and CDR2 ANQGSEA. CDR3 size: 16 residues.

This clonotype was seen only a few times. The chain employs TRBV20-1 and TRBJ1-2, with D tentatively TRBD1 (5 bases). The V end was cut by 6 bases, the J end by 0 bases, with 23 bases between. Germline V gives CDR1 DFQATT, CDR2 SNEGSKA (reference sequence). The CDR3 length is 17 residues. The CDR3 coding sequence is TGCAGTGCAAACCTCGTCTTATGGGGGGATCCTAACTATGGCTACACCTTC. It encodes CSANLVLWGDPNYGYTF.

This clonotype occurred a few times. The rearrangement joins TRBV4-1 to TRBJ2-3, with D hard to call. Germline CDR1 MGHRA, CDR2 YSYEKL. CDR3 length equals 15 residues. The V end lost 0 bases, the J end lost 10 bases, and 17 bases lay between the germline ends. CDR3 loop: CASSQDGVAPLSQYF. CDR3 bases: TGCGCCAGCAGCCAAGATGGGGTAGCTCCTCTTTCGCAGTATTTT.

The chain has TRBV15 and TRBJ1-2; D call uncertain. Germline V gene lookup returns CDR1 LNHNV and CDR2 YYDKDF (reference sequence). The CDR3 contains 14 residues. V lost 0 bases and J 1 base, leaving 6 bases between the germline ends. CDR3 in DNA: TGTGCCACCAGCAGAGATCCCAGTAACTATGGCTACACCTTC. As protein: CATSRDPSNYGYTF.

This clonotype was seen many times. The rearrangement uses TRBV6-5 and TRBJ2-7; D is undetermined. V lost 0 bases and J lost 1, with 10 bases in between. There are 15 residues in the CDR3. Germline-derived CDR1 and CDR2 are MNHEY and SVGAGI. DNA of the CDR3: TGTGCCAGCAGTTACTCGACGACAAAATCCTACGAGCAGTACTTC. It specifies CASSYSTTKSYEQYF.

The table lists this clonotype with a few counts. The chain combines TRBV7-2 with TRBJ2-2, with TRBD1 matching over 9 bases. After removal of 5 bases from V and 7 bases from J, the junction contained 8 bases not matched to a gene. CDR3 length: 15 residues. Germline loops: CDR1 SGHTA, CDR2 FQGNSA. DNA for the CDR3: TGTGCCAGCAGCGGACAGGGGATCTTTGACGGGGAGCTGTTTTTT. As protein: CASSGQGIFDGELFF.